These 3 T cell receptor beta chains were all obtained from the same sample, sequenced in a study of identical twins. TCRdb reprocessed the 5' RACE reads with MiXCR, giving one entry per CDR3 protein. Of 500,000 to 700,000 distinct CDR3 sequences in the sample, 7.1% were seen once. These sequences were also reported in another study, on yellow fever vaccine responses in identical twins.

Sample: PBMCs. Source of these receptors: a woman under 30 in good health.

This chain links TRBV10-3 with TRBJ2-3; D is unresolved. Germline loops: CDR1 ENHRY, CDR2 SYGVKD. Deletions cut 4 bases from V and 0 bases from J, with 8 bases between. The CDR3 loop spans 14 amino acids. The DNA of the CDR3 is TGTGCCATCAGTGGGGCGCGGAGCACAGATACGCAGTATTTT. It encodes CAISGARSTDTQYF.

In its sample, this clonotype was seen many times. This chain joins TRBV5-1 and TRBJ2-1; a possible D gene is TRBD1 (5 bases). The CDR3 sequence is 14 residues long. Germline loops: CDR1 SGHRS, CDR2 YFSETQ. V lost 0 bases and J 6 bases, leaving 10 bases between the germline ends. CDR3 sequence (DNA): TGCGCCAGCAGCTTGGGCATAACAGGCAATGAGCAGTTCTTC. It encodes CASSLGITGNEQFF.

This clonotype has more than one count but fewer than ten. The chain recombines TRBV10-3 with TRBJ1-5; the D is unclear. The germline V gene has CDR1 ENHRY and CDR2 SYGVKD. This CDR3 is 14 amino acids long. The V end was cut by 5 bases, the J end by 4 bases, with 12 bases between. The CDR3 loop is CAISPRTDNQPQHF. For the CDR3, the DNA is TGTGCCATCAGTCCTCGGACGGATAATCAGCCCCAGCATTTT.